These 27 T cell receptor beta chains were all obtained from the same sample, sequenced in a study of blood T cell repertoires in COVID-19 (dated by TCRdb to 2020 to 2021). Library prep was done by the immunoSEQ multiplex PCR assay. The immuneACCESS repertoire file appears here via TCRdb, limited to in-frame rearrangements. These files lack a portion of the clones; in checked studies, under half of the deficit traces to unresolved V genes, and the cause of the others is not known. The sample has some 250,000 clones on record, roughly 86% of them singletons. The leading ten clones occupy about 4% of the sample. Material: PBMCs or T cells enriched from blood (not recorded which). Receptors were obtained from a woman in her 30s with acute COVID-19.

The V call is TRBV9, the J call TRBJ1-2; a possible D gene is TRBD1 (6 bases). Germline V gene data show CDR1 as SGDLS and CDR2 as YYNGEE. The germline V and J ends were trimmed by 7 bases and 7 bases, with 29 bases remaining between them. The CDR3 spans 17 residues. This CDR3 reads CASRPRLGGGREAGYTF. The CDR3 region has the DNA TGTGCCAGCCGGCCTCGGCTCGGGGGGGGGCGCGAGGCTGGCTACACCTTC.

V and J are TRBV6-2 or TRBV6-3 and TRBJ2-1; 10 bases fit TRBD1. J lost 6 bases, V lost 0 bases, and 8 bases had no gene match. Germline V gene data show CDR1 as MNHEY and CDR2 as SVGEGT. The CDR3 sequence is 17 residues long. CDR3 region: CASSYSRGTGVGNEQFF. The CDR3 coding sequence is TGTGCCAGCAGTTACTCGAGGGGGACAGGGGTTGGCAATGAGCAGTTCTTC.

In its sample, this clone was seen once. This rearrangement joins TRBV5-4 to TRBJ1-5; the match to TRBD1 covers 9 bases. Germline values: CDR1 SGHNT, CDR2 YYREEE (reference sequence). The V gene end was trimmed by 0 bases and the J gene end by 7 bases; junction bases not matched to a gene: 5. The CDR3 totals 15 residues. The DNA of the CDR3 is TGTGCCAGCAGCTTGGCGTGGGACAGGGCCCAGCCCCAGCATTTT. Its translation: CASSLAWDRAQPQHF.

This clone was seen a single time. The gene calls are TRBV5-6 and TRBJ1-3, with 9 bases fitting TRBD1. The junction had 5 bases not matched to a gene; V was cut back by 4 bases and J by 0 bases. Germline V gene lookup returns CDR1 SGHDT and CDR2 YYEEEE. The CDR3 contains 16 residues. The CDR3 protein is CASSPGTGSSGNTIYF. CDR3 DNA: TGTGCCAGCAGCCCCGGGACAGGGAGCTCTGGAAACACCATATATTTT.

V and J are TRBV10-3 and TRBJ2-7; TRBD2 agrees at 11 bases. Germline V gives CDR1 ENHRY, CDR2 SYGVKD. The CDR3 consists of 15 residues. Trimming removed 4 bases from V and 0 bases from J; junction bases left unmatched: 2. As DNA, the CDR3 is TGTGCCATCAGTGGGGGGACTAGCGGCTCCTACGAGCAGTACTTC. This codes for CAISGGTSGSYEQYF.

This sequence joins TRBV12-3 or TRBV12-4 and TRBJ2-7, with D tentatively TRBD1 (6 bases). The CDR3 runs 13 residues. V was clipped by 7 bases and J by 5 bases, with 15 bases between them. The CDR3, as DNA: TGTGCCAGCAACCTTCAGGGGACCAACGAGCAGTACTTC. Its translation is CASNLQGTNEQYF.

The chain has TRBV3-1 (or the pseudogene TRBV3-2) and TRBJ2-7, with unresolved D. CDR3 size: 15 residues. Trimming cost V 4 bases and J 6 bases, with 19 bases left between them. Per the germline V gene, CDR1 is LGHDT and CDR2 is YNNKEL (reference sequence). This CDR3 reads CASSRAAASAIEQYF. CDR3 in DNA: TGTGCCAGCAGCCGCGCTGCGGCGTCGGCCATCGAGCAGTACTTC.

The chain combines TRBV9 with TRBJ1-2; a possible D gene is TRBD1 (5 bases). V gave up 0 bases and J gave up 12 bases, with 12 bases separating them. The CDR3 spans 12 residues. Germline CDR1 SGDLS, CDR2 YYNGEE. CDR3 region: CASSVATGEHTF. The DNA for the CDR3 is TGTGCCAGCAGCGTAGCAACGGGGGAACACACCTTC.

This sequence joins TRBV7-2 and TRBJ1-2, with D hard to call. Germline V lookup: CDR1 SGHTA, CDR2 FQGNSA. The V end was cut by 7 bases, the J end by 0 bases, with 27 bases between. The CDR3 runs 19 residues. CDR3 protein: CASTQAPPLDGASNYGYTF. The CDR3 DNA is TGTGCCAGCACCCAAGCGCCCCCTCTCGACGGAGCCTCTAACTATGGCTACACCTTC.

The V gene is TRBV30, the J gene TRBJ2-1, with a possible D match to TRBD1 (6 bases). Trimming removed 6 bases from V and 0 bases from J, with 15 bases in between. The CDR3 has 15 residues. CDR1 and CDR2 (germline): GTSNPN, SVGIG (reference sequence). CDR3 sequence reads: CACAQGSSSYNEQFF. CDR3 nucleotides: TGTGCCTGTGCCCAGGGGAGCAGCTCCTACAATGAGCAGTTCTTC.

The rearrangement uses TRBV28 and TRBJ1-2; D is possibly TRBD1 (5 bases). Germline V CDR1 and CDR2: MDHEN, SYDVKM. The CDR3 contains 11 residues. V lost 5 bases and J 7 bases, leaving 8 bases between the germline ends. The CDR3 protein is CASSHRSGYTF. The CDR3 DNA sequence: TGTGCCAGCAGTCACAGGTCTGGCTACACCTTC.

The chain is built from TRBV7-2 and TRBJ2-5, with 7 bases matching TRBD1. This CDR3 spans 14 amino acids. Looked up from germline, CDR1 is SGHTA and CDR2 is FQGNSA. V shed 1 base and J 7 bases; nucleotides not matched to a gene: 6. The CDR3 here is CASSLDTGAGTQYF. CDR3 in DNA: TGTGCCAGCAGCTTAGACACAGGGGCTGGGACCCAGTACTTC. The full variable domain, rest sourced from reference TRBV7-2 and TRBJ2-5, is GAGVSQSPSNKVTEKGKDVELRCDPISGHTALYWYRQSLGQGLEFLIYFQGNSAPDKSGLPSDRFSAERTGGSVSTLTIQRTQQEDSAVYLCASSLDTGAGTQYFGPGTRLLVL.

This chain joins TRBV6-2 or TRBV6-3 and TRBJ1-1; 7 positions agree with TRBD1. The CDR3 contains 13 residues. V was clipped by 8 bases and J by 6 bases; unmatched bases: 9. Germline V gene data show CDR1 as MNHEY and CDR2 as SVGEGT. CDR3: CASGPGGYSEAFF. CDR3 in DNA: TGTGCCAGCGGCCCAGGGGGTTACTCTGAAGCTTTCTTT.

The CDR3 bases are TGTGCCAGCAGTGGAGCAGGGGGGAACACTGAAGCTTTCTTT. As protein: CASSGAGGNTEAFF. This chain connects TRBV27 to TRBJ1-1; 7 nucleotides agree with TRBD1. V gave up 5 bases and J gave up 1 base; unmatched junction bases: 4. Germline V gene sequence: CDR1 MNHEY, CDR2 SMNVEV (reference sequence). The CDR3 runs to 14 residues.

The J gene is TRBJ2-7, the V gene TRBV27, with D tentatively TRBD2 (6 bases). The CDR3 has 15 residues. V shed 2 bases and J shed 2 bases, with 13 bases lying between them. The germline CDR1 and CDR2 sequences are MNHEY and SMNVEV (reference sequence). The chain's CDR3 is CASSLDPGVPYEQYF. CDR3 nucleotide sequence: TGTGCCAGCAGTTTAGATCCGGGGGTCCCCTACGAGCAGTACTTC.

This clone was found a few times. The rearrangement uses TRBV5-1 and TRBJ2-7; D is possibly TRBD1 (5 bases). The germline gives CDR1 SGHRS, CDR2 YFSETQ. This CDR3 contains 17 residues. Trimming stripped 0 bases from V and 4 bases from J, with 20 bases between. The CDR3 spells CASSLVGRQKLQYEQYF. CDR3 DNA sequence: TGCGCCAGCAGCTTGGTGGGGCGGCAGAAGCTTCAGTACGAGCAGTACTTC. Looking up the rest from reference TRBV5-1 and TRBJ2-7 gives the full variable domain: KAGVTQTPRYLIKTRGQQVTLSCSPISGHRSVSWYQQTPGQGLQFLFEYFSETQRNKGNFPGRFSGRQFSNSRSEMNVSTLELGDSALYLCASSLVGRQKLQYEQYFGPGTRLTVT.

The rearrangement links TRBV7-2 to TRBJ2-1; 9 nucleotides agree with TRBD2. This CDR3 contains 16 residues. CDR1 and CDR2 from the germline V gene are SGHTA and FQGNSA. The V segment lost 1 base and the J segment 7 bases; nucleotides outside the gene matches: 8. CDR3 region: CASSLVPGTSMNEQFF. The CDR3 DNA reads as TGTGCCAGCAGCTTAGTCCCCGGGACTAGCATGAATGAGCAGTTCTTC.

A word on this clone: Other DNA sequences in the sample encode the same CDR3. This chain uses TRBV5-1 with TRBJ2-5; D is perhaps TRBD1 (5 bases). The CDR3 is made up of 13 amino acids. The V and J ends lost 0 bases and 2 bases respectively, with 5 bases between them. Germline V gene data show CDR1 as SGHRS and CDR2 as YFSETQ. In DNA form, the CDR3 reads TGCGCCAGCAGCTTGGGACAGCAAGAGACCCAGTACTTC. This sequence encodes CASSLGQQETQYF. The whole variable domain, remainder taken from reference TRBV5-1 and TRBJ2-5, is KAGVTQTPRYLIKTRGQQVTLSCSPISGHRSVSWYQQTPGQGLQFLFEYFSETQRNKGNFPGRFSGRQFSNSRSEMNVSTLELGDSALYLCASSLGQQETQYFGPGTRLLVL.

This rearrangement joins TRBV18 to TRBJ2-1; 14 bases match TRBD2. The CDR3 extends over 17 amino acids. Germline lookup yields CDR1 KGHSH and CDR2 LQKENI. V dropped 3 bases and J dropped 2; count of bases not matched to a gene: 3. In DNA, the CDR3 is TGTGCCAGCTCACCGGGACTAGCGGGGGTGGCCTACAATGAGCAGTTCTTC. It specifies CASSPGLAGVAYNEQFF.

The chain employs TRBV4-1 and TRBJ1-5; D gene unclear. The CDR3 totals 16 residues. Per germline, CDR1 MGHRA and CDR2 YSYEKL. V gave up 1 base and J gave up 7 bases, with 17 bases separating them. The CDR3 sequence: CASSQALSAQRQPQHF. The CDR3 bases are TGCGCCAGCAGCCAAGCTTTGTCCGCCCAGCGCCAGCCCCAGCATTTT.

The CDR3: CASRRTSGSHNEQFF. The CDR3 nucleotides read TGTGCCAGCCGCCGGACTAGCGGGTCTCACAATGAGCAGTTCTTC. The V call is TRBV6-2 or TRBV6-3, the J call TRBJ2-1; 11 bases align to TRBD2. There are 15 residues in the CDR3. In germline, CDR1 is MNHEY, CDR2 SVGEGT. V dropped 8 bases and J dropped 5; count of bases not matched to a gene: 8.

The chain combines TRBV19 with TRBJ2-2; 9 bases match TRBD1. V was pared by 5 bases and J by 6 bases, with 13 bases of the junction left unmatched. The germline CDR1 and CDR2 sequences are LNHDA and SQIVND (reference sequence). The CDR3 has 17 amino acids. CDR3 region: CASSLSTGTGTPGELFF. The DNA of the CDR3 is TGTGCCAGTAGTCTCTCAACCGGGACAGGGACACCCGGGGAGCTGTTTTTT.

V gene TRBV3-1 (or the pseudogene TRBV3-2) combines with J gene TRBJ1-5; maybe TRBD1 (5 bases). The CDR3 is 15 amino acids. V shed 4 bases and J shed 2 bases, with 12 bases lying between them. CDR1 and CDR2 from the germline V gene are LGHDT and YNNKEL (reference sequence). CDR3 amino acids: CASSPRGEGNQPQHF. The CDR3 DNA follows: TGTGCCAGCAGCCCTCGGGGGGAGGGCAATCAGCCCCAGCATTTT.

The chain employs TRBV4-1 and TRBJ2-7; 14 nucleotides line up with TRBD2. The CDR3 covers 16 residues. CDR1 is MGHRA, CDR2 YSYEKL, per germline. The V segment lost 4 bases and the J segment 4 bases; nucleotides outside the gene matches: 6. The CDR3 coding sequence is TGCGCCAGCAGCCTGATTGGGACTAGCGGGGGTTACGAGCAGTACTTC. This codes for CASSLIGTSGGYEQYF.

This sequence joins TRBV5-1 and TRBJ2-7; D is perhaps TRBD2 (6 bases). The CDR3 is 14 amino acids. Trimming stripped 0 bases from V and 5 bases from J, with 12 bases between. The V gene's germline CDR1 is SGHRS and CDR2 YFSETQ. CDR3 DNA sequence: TGCGCCAGCAGCTTGGCTGGAGGGATCGACGAGCAGTACTTC. It codes for CASSLAGGIDEQYF.

The chain recombines TRBV4-2 with TRBJ1-1, with D possibly being TRBD1 (6 bases). Germline CDR1 and CDR2: LGHNA and YNFKEQ. Trimming took 1 base from V and 1 from J, leaving 13 bases between them. There are 16 residues in the CDR3. CDR3 DNA: TGTGCCAGCAGCCAAGTATGGGGGGGACAGAACACTGAAGCTTTCTTT. Protein product: CASSQVWGGQNTEAFF.

This clone came up once. The chain carries TRBV27 and TRBJ2-5; 12 bases align to TRBD2. V gave up 3 bases and J gave up 2 bases; unmatched junction bases: 10. The CDR3 is 18 amino acids. Per germline, CDR1 MNHEY and CDR2 SMNVEV (reference sequence). For the CDR3, the DNA is TGTGCCAGCAGTTTCGGTCGGGCAGGACTAGCGGGACAAGAGACCCAGTACTTC. Protein sequence: CASSFGRAGLAGQETQYF.